The T cell receptor beta chain described here comes from a study of cytomegalovirus exposure and HLA in healthy donors. Findings and limits, study-wide: When presence/absence was analysed, sequencing depth was taken to be roughly uniform across donors. A few of the chains that were CMV-associated were confirmed in vitro to be specific for CMV antigens. The authors considered a cluster of highly shared sequence variants likely to be a sequencing artifact.

Looked up from germline, CDR1 is SGHTA and CDR2 is FQGTGA. The V gene lost 5 bases and the J gene lost 2 bases, with 6 bases spanning the gap. The CDR3 runs to 13 residues. Researchers ran the PCR with 60 Vbeta and 13 Jbeta primers. Method: immunoSEQ multiplex PCR; TCRdb's copy keeps in-frame clones and lacks some. The table shows over 100,000 clones, with more than 60% occurring only once. Worth noting for this clone: Its cognate antigen is unknown.

The rearrangement links TRBV7-3 to TRBJ2-2; D is uncertain. Input material: PBMCs. This clonotype originated in a woman aged 40 to 55 in good health and CMV-seropositive. CDR3 sequence reads: CASSPSNTGELFF. DNA for the CDR3: TGTGCCAGCAGCCCCTCCAACACCGGGGAGCTGTTTTTT.